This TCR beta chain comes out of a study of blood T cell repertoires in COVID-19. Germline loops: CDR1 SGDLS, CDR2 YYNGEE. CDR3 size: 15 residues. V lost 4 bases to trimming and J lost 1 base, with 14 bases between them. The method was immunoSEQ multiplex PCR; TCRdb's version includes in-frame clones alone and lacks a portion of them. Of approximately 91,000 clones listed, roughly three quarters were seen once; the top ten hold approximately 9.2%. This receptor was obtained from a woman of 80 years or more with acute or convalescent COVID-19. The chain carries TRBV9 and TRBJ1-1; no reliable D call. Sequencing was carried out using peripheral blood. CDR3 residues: CASSPRPDSNTEAFF. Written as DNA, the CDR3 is TGTGCCAGCAGCCCCCGGCCAGACTCGAACACTGAAGCTTTCTTT.